The source of this T cell receptor (beta chain) is a study of cytotoxic CD8 clonotypes in ibrutinib-treated CLL (dated by TCRdb to about 2021). Looking at the study overall: The cohort included some 14 treatment-naive and ten to twelve relapsed/refractory patients; roughly 17 were IGHV unmutated. Partial responses were observed in 24 patients and complete responses in 2; after a median follow-up of roughly 62 months, remission was maintained in some 14 patients and progression was observed in approximately 12. Response samples were obtained after a median of 12 months of treatment, with a range of about 6 to 36 months. On average, each sample had some 250,000 productive templates and more than 75,000 productive rearrangements. Of the approximately 86 people in the trial, around 24 had longitudinal samples available. Cryopreserved peripheral blood mononuclear cells were obtained before treatment, at response, and at either sustained remission or disease progression. Every remission and progressive disease sample was obtained while ibrutinib was still being received by the patients. General study outcomes and caveats: Lymph node repertoires were not examined, and the timing of sampling was not matched between patients in sustained remission and those whose disease progressed. Public clonotypes were rare and either contracted or stayed stable during treatment, and the rise in clonality at ibrutinib response reflected the expansion of private clonotypes. An increase in clonality was observed at ibrutinib response, with clonality remaining stable during sustained remission and falling back toward baseline at progression. Baseline clonality exceeded that of age-matched healthy donors and correlated strongly with circulating CD8+ T-cell counts.

This clone came up once. Its target antigen remains unknown. Base qualities were left out, and no much larger clone turns up one base away. The time point label corresponds to: around 25 months on ibrutinib. For TCR beta library preparation, roughly 2 micrograms of genomic DNA was extracted from cryopreserved PBMCs. Longitudinal blood samples from CLL patients receiving ibrutinib monotherapy were subjected to high-throughput TCR beta sequencing. The patients were enrolled in a single-center, open-label phase 2 trial of ibrutinib monotherapy. In the germline V gene, CDR1 corresponds to MDHEN and CDR2 to SYDVKM. At the junction V is shortened by 8 bases and J by 6 bases, with 2 bases in between. The CDR3 has 9 amino acids, counting the end cysteine and phenylalanine. Only the CDR3 part of the read is kept: 27 bases, read in frame from the first base. Each clonotype received, on average, around 9.6x coverage in deep resolution sequencing performed on a MiSeq, where the target depth lay between 1 in 1 million and 1 in 200,000 T cells. TCR beta libraries were generated with the immunoSEQ hsTCRB Kit. The original pipeline was this. The data were analyzed with ImmunoSEQ Analyzer and ImmunoSEQ Data Assistant, and V, D and J gene assignments followed IMGT definitions. Clonality, which ranges from 0 to 1, was calculated as one minus the normalized Shannon entropy of productive rearrangement frequencies. Only overrepresented clonotypes making up at least 0.05% of the repertoire of each patient were included in the public clonotype analysis. About twelve repertoires from age-matched healthy donors, obtained from immuneACCESS, served as clonality controls. TCRdb retrieved this table from immuneACCESS and kept in-frame rearrangements only. Not all clones are present; in checked studies, unresolved V genes account for under half, and no reason is known for the remainder. V and J calls and clone size are those listed in that table; D and trimming were worked out from the DNA. This sample has some 130,000 clones in its table, and approximately 85% of those were observed once. Roughly 1.9% of the sample rests with the top ten.

The origin of this receptor is a human donor with chronic lymphocytic leukemia. The sequence joins TRBV28 to TRBJ1-5; the D gene cannot be resolved reliably. This material consisted of PBMCs, taken after 24 months of ibrutinib treatment. The CDR3 reads CASSQPQHF. The DNA is TGTGCCAGCTCTCAGCCCCAGCATTTT. With the rest looked up from the reference TRBV28 and TRBJ1-5 genes rather than sequenced, the full variable domain is DVKVTQSSRYLVKRTGEKVFLECVQDMDHENMFWYRQDPGLGLRLIYFSYDVKMKEKGDIPEGYSVSREKKERFSLILESASTNQTSMYLCASSQPQHFGDGTRLSIL.